Listed here are 24 T cell receptor beta chains from one sample, sequenced in a study of blood T cell repertoires in COVID-19. Profiling relied on immunoSEQ multiplex PCR, and the TCRdb table lists in-frame clones only, not all of them. This sample has roughly 96,000 clones, with roughly 82% found just once. The sequenced material came from peripheral blood. These receptors came from a man of 80 years or more with acute or convalescent COVID-19.

This clone was detected only once. The J gene is TRBJ2-7, the V gene TRBV27; a weak D match, TRBD2 (5 bases). V was clipped by 2 bases and J by 7 bases, with 18 bases between them. Germline assignment: CDR1 MNHEY and CDR2 SMNVEV (reference sequence). The CDR3 runs to 15 residues. In DNA, the CDR3 is TGTGCCAGCAGTTTAAAAGGAGGACCAAGACGGGAGCAGTACTTC. Protein product: CASSLKGGPRREQYF.

For the CDR3, the DNA is TGCGCCAGCAGCCAAGCAGGGGGCCCGAACACCGGGGAGCTGTTTTTT. Protein sequence: CASSQAGGPNTGELFF. V usage is TRBV4-3 and J usage is TRBJ2-2, with 8 positions matching TRBD1. In germline, CDR1 is LGHNA, CDR2 YSLEER. After removal of 1 base from V and 0 bases from J, the junction contained 1 base not matched to a gene. This CDR3 is 16 amino acids long.

The genes are TRBV9 and TRBJ2-1; 8 bases agree with TRBD1. V was pared by 7 bases and J by 0 bases, with 3 bases of the junction left unmatched. CDR1 and CDR2 from the germline V gene are SGDLS and YYNGEE. The CDR3 has 14 residues. CDR3: CASQGASSYNEQFF. In DNA form, the CDR3 reads TGTGCCAGCCAGGGGGCGAGCTCCTACAATGAGCAGTTCTTC. Full variable domain (remainder filled in from reference TRBV9 and TRBJ2-1): DSGVTQTPKHLITATGQRVTLRCSPRSGDLSVYWYQQSLDQGLQFLIQYYNGEERAKGNILERFSAQQFPDLHSELNLSSLELGDSALYFCASQGASSYNEQFFGPGTRLTVL.

The chain is built from TRBV29-1 and TRBJ2-2; 8 nucleotides match TRBD2. In germline, CDR1 is SQVTM, CDR2 ANQGSEA. This CDR3 is 13 amino acids long. Losses at the gene ends were 6 bases for V and 7 bases for J; bases not matched to a gene: 7. In DNA, the CDR3 is TGCAGCGTCCAAGGACTAGCCGGCGGGGAGCTGTTTTTT. Protein sequence: CSVQGLAGGELFF.

The table lists this clone with a few counts. V usage is TRBV7-2 and J usage is TRBJ2-6; D is possibly TRBD1 (6 bases). V lost 4 bases and J 0 bases, leaving 10 bases between the germline ends. The CDR3 spans 16 residues. Looked up from germline, CDR1 is SGHTA and CDR2 is FQGNSA. The CDR3 DNA follows: TGTGCCAGCAGCTCACAGGGATTCTCTGGGGCCAACGTCCTGACTTTC. It encodes CASSSQGFSGANVLTF.

This chain uses TRBV19 with TRBJ1-1, with TRBD1 as a possible D gene (6 bases). Germline CDR1 and CDR2: LNHDA and SQIVND (reference sequence). The CDR3 runs 14 residues. V gave up 7 bases and J gave up 5 bases, with 17 bases separating them. CDR3 in DNA: TGTGCCAGTAAACTGGGGAGGGGGGGTACTGAAGCTTTCTTT. Translated: CASKLGRGGTEAFF.

The J gene is TRBJ1-5, the V gene TRBV28; a weak D match, TRBD1 (6 bases). The germline V and J ends were trimmed by 4 bases and 3 bases, with 10 bases remaining between them. This CDR3 has 14 residues. Germline CDR1 reads MDHEN; CDR2 reads SYDVKM. CDR3 bases: TGTGCCAGCAGTTCGCACAGGGTCAATCAGCCCCAGCATTTT. This translates into CASSSHRVNQPQHF.

CDR3 in amino acids: CTPVGEYF. The CDR3 DNA reads TGCACCCCAGTAGGGGAGTACTTC. The genes are TRBV29-1 and TRBJ2-7; D may be TRBD1 (5 bases). The CDR3 has 8 amino acids. From germline, CDR1 is SQVTM and CDR2 ANQGSEA.

As to this clone: The sample holds other DNA sequences that translate to the same CDR3. CDR3 amino acids: CASSLSRGTDTQYF. The CDR3 bases are TGTGCCAGCAGCTTAAGCCGAGGCACAGATACGCAGTATTTT. The gene calls are TRBV7-2 and TRBJ2-3; D ambiguous. The CDR3 covers 14 residues. V gave up 2 bases and J gave up 1 base, with 7 bases separating them. Germline V CDR1 and CDR2: SGHTA, FQGNSA.

The genes are TRBV7-2 and TRBJ2-3; TRBD2 matches at 8 bases. CDR1 and CDR2 from the germline V gene are SGHTA and FQGNSA. This CDR3 is built from 15 residues. After removal of 5 bases from V and 1 base from J, the junction contained 5 bases not matched to a gene. DNA of the CDR3: TGTGCCAGCAGCCCAAGCGGGGGAGGCACAGATACGCAGTATTTT. The encoded protein is CASSPSGGGTDTQYF.

The chain recombines TRBV10-2 with TRBJ2-5; the match to TRBD1 covers 12 bases. CDR3 length equals 13 residues. With 8 bases clipped from V and 6 bases from J, the junction kept 4 bases outside the gene matches. CDR1 and CDR2 (germline): WSHSY, SAAADI. The CDR3 region has the DNA TGCGCCAGCTTGGGACAGGGGGCCAAGACCCAGTACTTC. Its translation: CASLGQGAKTQYF.

Note on this clone: At one end the junction does not follow the germline gene, possibly because of a read error. The chain has TRBV7-7 and TRBJ2-7; weak D call: TRBD1 (5 bases). The CDR3 consists of 16 residues. The V gene's germline CDR1 is SSHAT and CDR2 FNYEAQ (reference sequence). CDR3 sequence: CASSLDLAQGNYEQYF. The CDR3 bases are TGTGCTAGCAGCTTAGACCTTGCGCAGGGTAACTACGAGCAGTACTTC.

DNA for the CDR3: TGTGCCACCAGTGACTCGACAGCCTCCTACGAGCAGTACTTC. This codes for CATSDSTASYEQYF. V usage is TRBV24-1 and J usage is TRBJ2-7; D perhaps matches TRBD1 (5 bases). Trimming took off 4 bases at V and 0 bases at J, with 9 bases between the two ends. Per germline, CDR1 KGHDR and CDR2 SFDVKD. This CDR3 has 14 residues.

This clone was recorded a few times. V gene TRBV5-6 combines with J gene TRBJ2-7; 7 bases match TRBD2. Per the germline V gene, CDR1 is SGHDT and CDR2 is YYEEEE. CDR3 size: 12 residues. The V segment lost 3 bases and the J segment 7 bases; nucleotides outside the gene matches: 4. CDR3 in amino acids: CASSSGGWEQYF. The CDR3 coding sequence is TGTGCCAGCAGCTCGGGGGGTTGGGAGCAGTACTTC.

This clone was counted once. For the CDR3, the DNA is TGTGCCAGCAGCTTTGGGCCTACGAGCACAGATACGCAGTATTTT. Translating it yields CASSFGPTSTDTQYF. The rearrangement uses TRBV7-2 and TRBJ2-3, with D uncertain. Deletions cut 3 bases from V and 0 bases from J, with 10 bases between. CDR3 size: 15 residues. Germline V lookup: CDR1 SGHTA, CDR2 FQGNSA.

The V gene is TRBV7-9, the J gene TRBJ1-1; possible D gene TRBD1, 6 bases. The germline V and J ends were trimmed by 1 base and 1 base, with 10 bases remaining between them. Looked up from germline, CDR1 is SEHNR and CDR2 is FQNEAQ (reference sequence). CDR3 length: 15 residues. The CDR3 spells CASSLDQGQNTEAFF. CDR3 in DNA: TGTGCCAGCAGCTTAGATCAGGGACAGAACACTGAAGCTTTCTTT.

This clone was counted a few times. V usage is TRBV7-9 and J usage is TRBJ2-1; D is possibly TRBD2 (6 bases). The germline V and J ends were trimmed by 4 bases and 16 bases, with 17 bases remaining between them. CDR1 and CDR2 (germline): SEHNR, FQNEAQ (reference sequence). The CDR3 has 12 residues. The CDR3 bases are TGTGCCAGCAGCTCCGGACGGGACTCAATCTTCTTC. It yields the protein CASSSGRDSIFF.

The chain is built from TRBV28 and TRBJ1-1; TRBD1 matches 9 bases. V was pared by 6 bases and J by 3 bases, with 14 bases of the junction left unmatched. The CDR3 runs 17 residues. Germline V gene data show CDR1 as MDHEN and CDR2 as SYDVKM. The CDR3 nucleotides are TGTGCCAGCAGGGTACAGGGGGCCCCACATCGGGACACTGAAGCTTTCTTT. It yields the protein CASRVQGAPHRDTEAFF.

The chain couples TRBV4-3 to TRBJ2-1, with 7 bases identical to TRBD1. V shed 0 bases and J 2 bases; nucleotides not matched to a gene: 7. Germline V lookup: CDR1 LGHNA, CDR2 YSLEER. The CDR3 loop spans 17 amino acids. CDR3 residues: CASSQDVTGEPYNEQFF. DNA of the CDR3: TGCGCCAGCAGCCAAGATGTAACAGGGGAGCCCTACAATGAGCAGTTCTTC.

J is TRBJ2-2 and V is TRBV7-2, with D perhaps matching TRBD1 (6 bases). The CDR3 loop spans 13 amino acids. Trimming stripped 8 bases from V and 3 bases from J, with 10 bases between. CDR1 is SGHTA and CDR2 is FQGNSA in the germline V gene. CDR3 in amino acids: CASRSGDTGELFF. CDR3 bases: TGTGCCAGCCGGTCAGGGGACACCGGGGAGCTGTTTTTT.

CDR3 in DNA: TGCAGCGTCCCGGGACAGGGGGGAGTCGGACTGTTTTTT. Its protein is CSVPGQGGVGLFF. The rearrangement links TRBV29-1 to TRBJ1-4; TRBD1 matches at 11 bases. In germline, CDR1 is SQVTM, CDR2 ANQGSEA. The CDR3 is made up of 13 amino acids. J gave up 13 bases and V 6 bases, and 10 bases lay outside the gene matches.

The CDR3 region is CASSLGQATSTNEKLFF. In nucleotides, the CDR3 is TGTGCCAGCAGCTTAGGACAGGCGACCTCAACTAATGAAAAACTGTTTTTT. The genes are TRBV7-9 and TRBJ1-4, with TRBD1 as a possible D gene (6 bases). The germline V and J ends were trimmed by 1 base and 0 bases, with 12 bases remaining between them. Looked up from germline, CDR1 is SEHNR and CDR2 is FQNEAQ (reference sequence). This CDR3 spans 17 amino acids.

J is TRBJ1-6 and V is TRBV3-1 (or the pseudogene TRBV3-2), with a tentative D call TRBD1 (6 bases). The germline CDR1 and CDR2 sequences are LGHDT and YNNKEL (reference sequence). The CDR3 is made up of 14 amino acids. The V end lost 6 bases, the J end lost 7 bases, and 13 bases lay between the germline ends. DNA of the CDR3: TGTGCCAGCAGGCCAGGGGCTGAAAATTCACCCCTCCACTTT. Its protein is CASRPGAENSPLHF.

The rearrangement uses TRBV10-2 and TRBJ1-3; tentative D call: TRBD1 (5 bases). CDR1 and CDR2 from the germline V gene are WSHSY and SAAADI. With 5 bases removed from V and 0 bases from J, the gap between germline ends came to 11 bases. The CDR3 is 15 amino acids. The CDR3 DNA sequence: TGCGCCAGCAGTTGGGGCCAGAGCTCTGGAAACACCATATATTTT. As protein: CASSWGQSSGNTIYF.